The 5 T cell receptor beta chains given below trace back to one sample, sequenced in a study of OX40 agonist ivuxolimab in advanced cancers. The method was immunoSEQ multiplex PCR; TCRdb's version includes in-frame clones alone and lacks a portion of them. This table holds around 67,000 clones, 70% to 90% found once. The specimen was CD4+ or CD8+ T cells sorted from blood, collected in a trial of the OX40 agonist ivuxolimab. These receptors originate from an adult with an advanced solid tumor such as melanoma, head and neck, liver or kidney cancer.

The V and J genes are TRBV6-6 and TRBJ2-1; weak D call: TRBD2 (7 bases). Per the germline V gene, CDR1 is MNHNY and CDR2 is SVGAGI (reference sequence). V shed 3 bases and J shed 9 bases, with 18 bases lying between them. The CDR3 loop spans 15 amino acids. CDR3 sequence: CASSYVPTSRGEQFF. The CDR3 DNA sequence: TGTGCCAGCAGTTATGTCCCGACTAGCAGGGGTGAGCAGTTCTTC.

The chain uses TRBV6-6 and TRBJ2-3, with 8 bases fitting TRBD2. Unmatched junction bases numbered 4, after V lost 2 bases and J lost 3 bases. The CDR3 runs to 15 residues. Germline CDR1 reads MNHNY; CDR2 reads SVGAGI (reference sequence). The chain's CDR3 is CASSYAGGGTDTQYF. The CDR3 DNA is TGTGCCAGCAGTTACGCGGGAGGAGGTACAGATACGCAGTATTTT.

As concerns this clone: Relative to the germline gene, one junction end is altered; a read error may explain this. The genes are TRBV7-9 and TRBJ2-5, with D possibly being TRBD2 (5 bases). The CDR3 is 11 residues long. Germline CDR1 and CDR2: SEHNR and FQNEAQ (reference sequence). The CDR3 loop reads CASSLGEPQYF. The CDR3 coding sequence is TGTGCCAGCAGCTTGGGAGAGCCCCAGTACTTC. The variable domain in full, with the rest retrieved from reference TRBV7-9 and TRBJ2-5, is DTGVSQNPRHKITKRGQNVTFRCDPISEHNRLYWYRQTLGQGPEFLTYFQNEAQLEKSRLLSDRFSAERPKGSFSTLEIQRTEQGDSAMYLCASSLGEPQYFGPGTRLLVL.

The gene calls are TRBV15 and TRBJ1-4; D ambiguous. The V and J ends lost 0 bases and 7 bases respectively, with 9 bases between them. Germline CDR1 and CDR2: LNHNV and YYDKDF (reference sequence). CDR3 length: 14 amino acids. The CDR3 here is CATSRDPIGEKLFF. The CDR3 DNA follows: TGTGCCACCAGCAGAGATCCCATCGGTGAAAAACTGTTTTTT.

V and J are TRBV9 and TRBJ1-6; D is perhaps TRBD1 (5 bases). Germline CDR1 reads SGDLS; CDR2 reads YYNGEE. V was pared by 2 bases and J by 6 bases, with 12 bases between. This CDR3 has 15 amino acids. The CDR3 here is CASSVGWGSNSPLHF. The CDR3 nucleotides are TGTGCCAGCAGCGTGGGTTGGGGGAGTAATTCACCCCTCCACTTT.